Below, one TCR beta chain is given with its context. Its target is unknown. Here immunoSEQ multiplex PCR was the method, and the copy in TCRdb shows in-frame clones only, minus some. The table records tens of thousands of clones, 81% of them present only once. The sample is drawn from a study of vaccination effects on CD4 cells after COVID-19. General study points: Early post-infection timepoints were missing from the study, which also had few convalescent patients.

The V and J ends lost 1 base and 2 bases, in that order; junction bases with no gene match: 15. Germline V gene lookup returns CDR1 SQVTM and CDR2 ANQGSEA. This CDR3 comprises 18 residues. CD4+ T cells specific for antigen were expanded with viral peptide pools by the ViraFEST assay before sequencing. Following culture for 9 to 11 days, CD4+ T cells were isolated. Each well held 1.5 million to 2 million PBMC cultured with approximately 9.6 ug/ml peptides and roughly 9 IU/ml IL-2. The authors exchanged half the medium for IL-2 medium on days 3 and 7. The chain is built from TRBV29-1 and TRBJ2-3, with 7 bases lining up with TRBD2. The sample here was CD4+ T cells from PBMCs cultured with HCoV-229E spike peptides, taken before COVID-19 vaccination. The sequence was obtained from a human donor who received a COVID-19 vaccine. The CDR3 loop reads CSVEGAAGWQGYTDTQYF. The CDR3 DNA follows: TGCAGCGTTGAAGGGGCAGCGGGGTGGCAGGGTTACACAGATACGCAGTATTTT.